Listed here are 28 T cell receptor beta chains from one sample, sequenced in a study of T cell repertoires in cytomegalovirus infection. TCRdb re-derived calls from the reads in MiXCR, one entry per CDR3 protein. The table includes approximately 400,000 distinct CDR3 sequences, 31% detected once. The material sequenced was PBMCs. All receptors derive from a human donor in good health (CMV status not recorded). Some clones in this sample may be carry-over from other donors' samples.

Comment on this clonotype: A read error may be the cause here, since a much bigger clone is one base away. The V gene is TRBV7-4, the J gene TRBJ2-7; 8 nucleotides agree with TRBD2. Germline V CDR1 and CDR2: SGHVT, SQSDAQ. This CDR3 region has 14 residues. For the CDR3, the DNA is TGTGCCAGCAGGTTAGATGGGACTAGGAACGAGCAGTACTTC. Amino acid sequence: CASRLDGTRNEQYF.

This clonotype was counted only a few times. V and J are TRBV12-5 and TRBJ2-2, with 7 bases fitting TRBD1. V trimming: 1 base; J trimming: 7 bases; junction bases outside the gene matches: 15. Germline CDR1 reads LGHNT; CDR2 reads FRNRAP. The CDR3 covers 18 residues. The CDR3 is CASGLDLTGFAQGGELFF. CDR3 nucleotides: TGTGCTAGTGGTTTGGACCTGACAGGGTTTGCGCAAGGCGGGGAGCTGTTTTTT.

This clonotype has a handful of counts. The chain couples TRBV2 to TRBJ2-1; D remains unclear. The CDR3 extends over 13 amino acids. Germline CDR1 reads SNHLY; CDR2 reads FYNNEI. Trimming cost V 3 bases and J 9 bases, with 12 bases left between them. CDR3 nucleotide sequence: TGTGCCAGCAGTGACCGGGCCTCGGGTGAGCAGTTCTTC. Its protein is CASSDRASGEQFF.

The chain has TRBV11-2 and TRBJ2-5, with D possibly TRBD2 on 6 matching bases. Looked up from germline, CDR1 is SGHAT and CDR2 is FQNNGV. The ends were cut back, 3 bases at V and 4 bases at J, with 15 bases in the middle. This CDR3 has 15 amino acids. The chain's CDR3 is CASSFPGGNRETQYF. CDR3 coding DNA: TGTGCCAGCAGCTTTCCTGGGGGGAATCGAGAGACCCAGTACTTC. Based on the CDR3 plus reference TRBV11-2 and TRBJ2-5, the full variable domain is EAGVAQSPRYKIIEKRQSVAFWCNPISGHATLYWYQQILGQGPKLLIQFQNNGVVDDSQLPKDRFSAERLKGVDSTLKIQPAKLEDSAVYLCASSFPGGNRETQYFGPGTRLLVL.

The CDR3 loop is CASSPIYSYNEQFF. CDR3 nucleotide sequence: TGTGCCAGCAGTCCGATTTACTCCTACAATGAGCAGTTCTTC. The J gene is TRBJ2-1, the V gene TRBV28, with D unclear. Between the trimmed V and J ends, which lost 5 bases and 0 bases, there was a span of 8 bases. The CDR3 has 14 amino acids. From germline, CDR1 is MDHEN and CDR2 SYDVKM.

On this clonotype itself: Just one base apart from a much larger clone, this may be a read error. The CDR3 end shows no conserved phenylalanine or tryptophan, and so a read error is likely. The genes are TRBV6-1 and TRBJ2-1, with 7 positions matching TRBD1. The CDR3 totals 15 residues. The V segment lost 6 bases and the J segment 5 bases; nucleotides outside the gene matches: 10. CDR1 and CDR2 (germline): MNHNS, SASEGT. For the CDR3, the DNA is TGTGCCAGCAGGACGTACGGACAGGCCAACAATGAGCAGTTCTTA. Translation gives CASRTYGQANNEQFL.

The table lists this clonotype with many counts. The chain recombines TRBV10-3 with TRBJ1-6; 8 nucleotides line up with TRBD1. The V segment lost 2 bases and the J segment 6 bases; nucleotides outside the gene matches: 3. From germline, CDR1 is ENHRY and CDR2 SYGVKD. This CDR3 is 15 amino acids long. CDR3 sequence reads: CAISEADRGNSPLHF. The CDR3 coding sequence is TGTGCCATCAGTGAGGCCGACAGGGGTAATTCACCCCTCCACTTT.

This clonotype was observed at least ten times. The CDR3 region has the DNA TGTGCCAGCAGCCCTGGGAGGACGCCCAGAGTCTCTGGAAACACCATATATTTT. Its translation: CASSPGRTPRVSGNTIYF. This chain connects TRBV7-2 to TRBJ1-3; the D is unclear. There are 18 residues in the CDR3. The germline V gene has CDR1 SGHTA and CDR2 FQGNSA. Trimming took off 5 bases at V and 0 bases at J, with 20 bases between the two ends.

This clonotype was seen at least ten times. The rearrangement uses TRBV7-2 and TRBJ1-1; D may be TRBD1 (5 bases). The V gene lost 5 bases and the J gene lost 1 base, with 17 bases spanning the gap. Germline-derived CDR1 and CDR2 are SGHTA and FQGNSA. The CDR3 is 16 residues long. As DNA, the CDR3 is TGTGCCAGCAGCCCCAGGACCGGGACTGAGAACACTGAAGCTTTCTTT. Translating it yields CASSPRTGTENTEAFF.

V is TRBV5-1 and J is TRBJ2-2; 11 bases align to TRBD1. The trim removed 4 bases at V and 3 bases at J, leaving 14 bases unmatched. This CDR3 is 19 amino acids long. The germline gives CDR1 SGHRS, CDR2 YFSETQ. The CDR3 spells CASSKDRGLIKADTGELFF. As DNA, the CDR3 is TGCGCCAGCAGCAAGGACAGGGGGCTAATAAAGGCGGACACCGGGGAGCTGTTTTTT.

This clonotype was counted between two and nine times. CDR3 amino acids: CASSTSGGYTF. In nucleotides, the CDR3 is TGTGCCAGTAGTACAAGTGGTGGCTACACCTTC. The chain links TRBV19 to TRBJ1-2, with D hard to call. In germline, CDR1 is LNHDA, CDR2 SQIVND (reference sequence). V was cut by 4 bases and J by 7 bases, with 7 bases left in between. The CDR3 loop spans 11 amino acids.

The chain combines TRBV7-2 with TRBJ2-5, with 13 bases aligning to TRBD2. Germline CDR1 is SGHTA and CDR2 is FQGNSA. The length of the CDR3 is 14 residues. After removal of 8 bases from V and 4 bases from J, the junction contained 4 bases not matched to a gene. CDR3 protein: CASPLAGGGETQYF. The CDR3 region has the DNA TGTGCCAGCCCACTAGCGGGGGGGGGAGAGACCCAGTACTTC.

This sequence joins TRBV29-1 and TRBJ2-7; D gene unclear. CDR1 and CDR2 (germline): SQVTM, ANQGSEA. V lost 4 bases and J lost 3, with 7 bases in between. The length of the CDR3 is 11 residues. The DNA of the CDR3 is TGCAGCGTTGGCAACCTCTACGAGCAGTACTTC. This sequence encodes CSVGNLYEQYF.

This clonotype was seen only a few times. This chain connects TRBV4-3 to TRBJ2-3; D is uncertain. This CDR3 comprises 15 residues. The V end was cut by 1 base, the J end by 8 bases, with 16 bases between. Germline lookup yields CDR1 LGHNA and CDR2 YSLEER. The CDR3 reads CASSQVRSPTGTQYF. CDR3 sequence (DNA): TGCGCCAGCAGCCAAGTTAGGTCACCTACCGGTACGCAGTATTTT.

The chain is built from TRBV6-1 and TRBJ2-7; 8 bases agree with TRBD1. J gave up 2 bases and V 4 bases, and 4 bases lay outside the gene matches. The germline V gene encodes CDR1 MNHNS and CDR2 SASEGT. The CDR3 length is 14 residues. The CDR3 DNA reads TGTGCCAGCAGTGGACAGGGGCTGCCCTACGAGCAGTACTTC. This gives the protein CASSGQGLPYEQYF.

The chain links TRBV2 to TRBJ2-3; D not resolved. The V and J ends lost 1 base and 6 bases respectively, with 11 bases between them. This CDR3 comprises 14 residues. The germline gives CDR1 SNHLY, CDR2 FYNNEI. DNA of the CDR3: TGTGCCAGCAGTGAAGGGCGGCAGCTGGATACGCAGTATTTT. This translates into CASSEGRQLDTQYF.

The chain is built from TRBV7-3 and TRBJ2-1; 11 bases map to TRBD2. The V and J ends lost 0 bases and 5 bases, in that order; junction bases with no gene match: 6. The CDR3 is made up of 17 amino acids. Germline-derived CDR1 and CDR2 are SGHTA and FQGTGA. The CDR3 nucleotides read TGTGCCAGCAGCTTAACGCTACTAGCGGGGGCCAACAATGAGCAGTTCTTC. Its protein is CASSLTLLAGANNEQFF. Together with reference TRBV7-3 and TRBJ2-1, the CDR3 gives the full variable domain: GAGVSQTPSNKVTEKGKYVELRCDPISGHTALYWYRQSLGQGPEFLIYFQGTGAADDSGLPNDRFFAVRPEGSVSTLKIQRTERGDSAVYLCASSLTLLAGANNEQFFGPGTRLTVL.

The sample holds a few counts of this clonotype. In DNA form, the CDR3 reads TGTGCCAGCAGCCTTAACCCCGGACCAGCAATTTACGAGCAGTACTTC. It is translated as CASSLNPGPAIYEQYF. The chain links TRBV6-6 to TRBJ2-7; D not resolved. The germline gives CDR1 MNHNY, CDR2 SVGAGI (reference sequence). Trimming pared 6 bases from V and 4 bases from J, leaving 22 bases between. The CDR3 sequence is 16 residues long.

V usage is TRBV6-6 and J usage is TRBJ1-1; 9 nucleotides line up with TRBD1. The V and J ends lost 5 bases and 0 bases, in that order; junction bases with no gene match: 7. Germline V lookup: CDR1 MNHNY, CDR2 SVGAGI (reference sequence). The CDR3 consists of 16 residues. Here the CDR3 reads CASSPGQGAMNTEAFF. The DNA of the CDR3 is TGTGCCAGCAGTCCGGGACAGGGCGCCATGAACACTGAAGCTTTCTTT.

The chain links TRBV10-1 to TRBJ2-1, with D perhaps TRBD2 (6 bases). CDR3 size: 13 residues. CDR1 WNHNN and CDR2 SYGVQD come from the germline V gene (reference sequence). The V end was cut by 0 bases, the J end by 7 bases, with 7 bases between. The CDR3 DNA is TGCGCCAGCAGTGAGTCGACTAGAAATGAGCAGTTCTTC. It codes for CASSESTRNEQFF.

The chain combines TRBV2 with TRBJ1-1, with D perhaps TRBD1 (6 bases). Per germline, CDR1 SNHLY and CDR2 FYNNEI. V lost 8 bases, J lost 3 bases, and 19 bases lay in between. The CDR3 has 15 residues. For the CDR3, the DNA is TGTGCCAGCGACTTGAGAGGGGCAGGGGACACTGAAGCTTTCTTT. It specifies CASDLRGAGDTEAFF.

This clonotype occurred a few times. This chain links TRBV7-8 with TRBJ1-1; weak D call: TRBD1 (5 bases). Trimming pared 0 bases from V and 1 base from J, leaving 15 bases between. Germline V gene data show CDR1 as SGHVS and CDR2 as FQNEAQ. The CDR3 totals 17 residues. CDR3 nucleotide sequence: TGTGCCAGCAGCTTAGCGCCCGCAGGGACGGAGAACACTGAAGCTTTCTTT. Residues: CASSLAPAGTENTEAFF.

Concerning this clonotype itself: This is likely a read error, given that the CDR3 carries no conserved phenylalanine or tryptophan at its end. The chain carries TRBV20-1 and TRBJ2-5; no reliable D call. Trimming shortened V by 2 bases and J by 2 bases, and 9 bases separated the two germline ends. The length of the CDR3 is 13 residues. CDR1 DFQATT and CDR2 SNEGSKA come from the germline V gene (reference sequence). CDR3 loop: CSARRSNQETQYC. The CDR3 DNA sequence: TGCAGTGCTAGAAGGTCCAATCAAGAGACCCAGTACTGC.

The rearrangement links TRBV19 to TRBJ2-3; 7 nucleotides align to TRBD1. Germline V gene sequence: CDR1 LNHDA, CDR2 SQIVND (reference sequence). There are 15 residues in the CDR3. After removal of 5 bases from V and 1 base from J, the junction contained 6 bases not matched to a gene. For the CDR3, the DNA is TGTGCCAGTAGTTTCGGACAGGTGGGCACAGATACGCAGTATTTT. Its protein is CASSFGQVGTDTQYF.

This sequence joins TRBV20-1 and TRBJ2-1; 11 bases align to TRBD2. V shed 4 bases, J shed 8 bases, and the junction held 10 bases outside the gene matches. Germline lookup yields CDR1 DFQATT and CDR2 SNEGSKA (reference sequence). This CDR3 is 15 amino acids long. CDR3 in amino acids: CSAKGLAAPLDEQFF. The CDR3 DNA sequence: TGCAGTGCTAAGGGACTAGCGGCGCCTCTGGATGAGCAGTTCTTC.

The chain uses TRBV20-1 and TRBJ1-6, with D unclear. The CDR3 is 14 residues long. The germline V gene has CDR1 DFQATT and CDR2 SNEGSKA (reference sequence). Trimming took off 5 bases at V and 7 bases at J, with 15 bases between the two ends. This CDR3 is CSAVREVGNSPLHF. The CDR3, as DNA: TGCAGTGCTGTAAGGGAGGTTGGCAATTCACCCCTCCACTTT.

This clonotype was seen a few times. The V call is TRBV6-5, the J call TRBJ2-6, with TRBD1 matching 7 bases. CDR1 is MNHEY, CDR2 SVGAGI, per germline. Unmatched junction bases numbered 8, after V lost 4 bases and J lost 2 bases. There are 17 residues in the CDR3. The chain's CDR3 is CASSFRDSNTGANVLTF. CDR3 DNA: TGTGCCAGCAGTTTTAGGGACAGCAATACTGGGGCCAACGTCCTGACTTTC.

This chain joins TRBV7-2 and TRBJ1-6; D is perhaps TRBD1 (5 bases). The germline V and J ends were trimmed by 5 bases and 8 bases, with 13 bases remaining between them. The CDR3 extends over 14 amino acids. Per the germline V gene, CDR1 is SGHTA and CDR2 is FQGNSA. Written as DNA, the CDR3 is TGTGCCAGCAGCCTACAGGCCAGGGATTCACCCCTCCACTTT. Its protein is CASSLQARDSPLHF.